This T cell receptor beta chain came from a study of blood T cell repertoires in COVID-19. The V segment lost 6 bases and the J segment 10 bases; nucleotides outside the gene matches: 12. The CDR3 has 14 amino acids. The germline V gene encodes CDR1 LGHDT and CDR2 YNNKEL (reference sequence). Generated by immunoSEQ multiplex PCR, the TCRdb table keeps only in-frame clones and is missing some. Counted here are a few hundred thousand clones, about 82% occurring once; the ten biggest clones make up 9% to 15%. What was sequenced was peripheral blood. This chain links TRBV3-1 (or the pseudogene TRBV3-2) with TRBJ2-4, with 7 bases matching TRBD2. The origin of this receptor is a man older than 75 with acute or convalescent COVID-19. In DNA, the CDR3 is TGTGCCAGCAGTTCCTTGGGGGGGGTAGGGATTCAGTACTTC. Translated: CASSSLGGVGIQYF.